In this sample, the clone carrying this T cell receptor beta chain turned up many times. Its antigen remains unknown. These data originate in a study of T cells in Graves' hyperthyroidism and ophthalmopathy. General study points: Most thyroid clonotypes expanded above 0.001 were also detected in blood.

Calling Graves' hyperthyroidism stable meant ophthalmopathy did not progress within 18 months. Newly diagnosed patients aged 18 to 65 had hyperthyroidism of under 2 months' duration. Clinicians diagnosed patients from clinical symptoms, serum thyroxine and TRAb, thyroid ultrasound and orbital computed tomography. What was amplified from RNA transcripts were TCR beta CDR3 regions. HTBI primers were the set used in a first-round RT-PCR of the TCR CDR3. TCRdb re-derived calls from the multiplex PCR reads in MiXCR, one entry per CDR3 protein. The table has roughly 380,000 distinct CDR3 sequences, roughly 15% seen once. The TCR originated in a woman aged 18-30 years with Graves' hyperthyroidism. The specimen was blood.

CDR3 coding DNA: TGTGCCAGCAGCTTACAAACTATCGTCTACAATGAGCAGTTCTTC. Its protein is CASSLQTIVYNEQFF. The chain has TRBV7-8 and TRBJ2-1; no definite D call. The CDR3 consists of 15 residues. The germline V gene encodes CDR1 SGHVS and CDR2 FQNEAQ. The V end was cut by 2 bases, the J end by 3 bases, with 11 bases between.